These T cell receptor beta chains were read from a single sample in a study of T cells in Graves' hyperthyroidism and ophthalmopathy. TCRdb used MiXCR to reprocess the multiplex PCR reads, holding one entry per CDR3 protein. Of fewer than 550,000 distinct CDR3 sequences listed, 15% to 17% are singletons. Source material: blood. These receptors were collected from a woman aged 18-30 years with Graves' hyperthyroidism. The CDR3 runs from the conserved cysteine through the conserved F or W. The D gene is left open where the match is weak. Where a row states a size, it is once, few, many or the class of an expanded clone; other rows omit it.

d_call	clone_size	v_call	j_call	cdr3_aa	cdr3_nt
.	once	TRBV5-4	TRBJ1-6	CASRQGWNNSPLHF	TGTGCCAGCAGACAGGGCTGGAATAATTCACCCCTCCACTTT
TRBD1	.	TRBV6-5	TRBJ1-1	CASSYSTLLTGGNTEAFF	TGTGCCAGCAGTTACTCGACCCTTCTGACAGGGGGCAACACTGAAGCTTTCTTT
.	many	TRBV2	TRBJ1-4	CASSPRATNEKLFF	TGTGCCAGCAGTCCTCGGGCAACTAATGAAAAACTGTTTTTT
.	.	TRBV28	TRBJ1-1	CASSLYQGTEAFF	TGTGCCAGCAGTCTTTATCAGGGCACTGAAGCTTTCTTT
TRBD1	many	TRBV7-2	TRBJ2-7	CASSPNRGMKQYF	TGTGCCAGCAGCCCGAACAGGGGTATGAAGCAGTACTTC
.	few	TRBV5-1	TRBJ2-7	CASSWKPSVGYSYEQYF	TGCGCCAGCAGCTGGAAACCGTCAGTGGGATACTCCTACGAGCAGTACTTC
TRBD1	few	TRBV7-9	TRBJ2-5	CASSSGPIKTGDQETQYF	TGTGCCAGCAGCTCCGGCCCCATAAAGACAGGGGACCAAGAGACCCAGTACTTC
.	once	TRBV16	TRBJ2-7	CASSHPQALYEQYF	TGTGCCAGCAGCCACCCGCAGGCTCTCTACGAGCAGTACTTC
.	many	TRBV20-1	TRBJ2-7	CSARRRENEQYF	TGCAGTGCTAGACGCAGGGAAAACGAGCAGTACTTC
.	few	TRBV29-1	TRBJ2-7	CSVREGGTYEQYF	TGCAGCGTTAGAGAAGGCGGAACCTACGAGCAGTACTTC
.	.	TRBV27	TRBJ1-1	CGSSSTARYTEAFF	TGTGGCAGCAGTTCGACAGCCCGATACACTGAAGCTTTCTTT
TRBD1	.	TRBV13	TRBJ1-2	CASSLWEGANYGYTF	TGTGCCAGCAGCCTATGGGAGGGGGCAAACTATGGCTACACCTTC
.	many	TRBV28	TRBJ2-5	CASTLRAETQYF	TGTGCCAGCACCTTAAGAGCAGAGACCCAGTACTTC
TRBD1	.	TRBV5-1	TRBJ1-2	CASSRGQGIGYTF	TGCGCCAGCAGCCGAGGACAGGGTATCGGCTACACCTTC
TRBD1	.	TRBV28	TRBJ1-2	CASTNLGTGDGYTF	TGTGCCAGCACCAATTTAGGGACAGGCGATGGCTACACCTTC
.	many	TRBV6-5	TRBJ1-5	CASSYSRQGNQPQHF	TGTGCCAGCAGTTACTCGAGGCAGGGTAATCAGCCCCAGCATTTT
.	many	TRBV2	TRBJ1-5	CASSLQGPGNQPQHF	TGTGCCAGCAGTCTTCAGGGGCCGGGCAATCAGCCCCAGCATTTT
.	.	TRBV6-1	TRBJ2-1	CASTRAGSYNEQFF	TGTGCCAGCACCAGGGCCGGGTCCTACAATGAGCAGTTCTTC
TRBD1	many	TRBV27	TRBJ1-5	CASSLNYGTGINQPQHF	TGTGCCAGCAGTTTAAATTATGGGACAGGCATCAATCAGCCCCAGCATTTT
.	many	TRBV11-2	TRBJ1-5	CASSLGSLANQPQHF	TGTGCCAGCAGCTTAGGGTCTTTGGCGAATCAGCCCCAGCATTTT
TRBD2	many	TRBV20-1	TRBJ2-1	CSARDQGASGIYNEQFF	TGCAGTGCTAGAGATCAGGGTGCTAGCGGGATCTACAATGAGCAGTTCTTC